This TCR beta chain was identified in a study of blood T cell repertoires in COVID-19. Clones were read by immunoSEQ multiplex PCR, and TCRdb kept only the in-frame ones, dropping some. The sample lists 650,000 to 800,000 clones, 75% to 90% occurring once. This CDR3 is built from 11 residues. Germline-derived CDR1 and CDR2 are MNHEY and SMNVEV (reference sequence). Losses at the gene ends were 10 bases for V and 7 bases for J; bases not matched to a gene: 7. The sequence was collected from a woman in her late teens or twenties with acute or convalescent COVID-19. Sequencing was performed on peripheral blood. The genes are TRBV27 and TRBJ2-7; the match to TRBD2 covers 7 bases. The CDR3 DNA is TGTGCCACTGGACTAGAGGGTGAGCAGTACTTC. It is translated as CATGLEGEQYF.